Shown below are 30 T cell receptor beta chains from a single sample sequenced in a study of blood T cell repertoires in COVID-19. Clones were sequenced by immunoSEQ multiplex PCR, and TCRdb holds only the in-frame ones, with some missing. The sample lists about 27,000 clones; roughly 88% were seen once. Sequenced: peripheral blood. These receptors came from a woman in her 50s with active COVID-19.

The chain employs TRBV7-9 and TRBJ1-1; 10 nucleotides agree with TRBD1. Germline V gene lookup returns CDR1 SEHNR and CDR2 FQNEAQ (reference sequence). The CDR3 is 14 residues long. V shed 4 bases, J shed 7 bases, and the junction held 6 bases outside the gene matches. CDR3 region: CASSSGTGVGEAFF. In DNA form, the CDR3 reads TGTGCCAGCAGCTCCGGGACAGGGGTAGGTGAAGCTTTCTTT.

The chain couples TRBV28 to TRBJ1-1; D remains unclear. Germline V CDR1 and CDR2: MDHEN, SYDVKM. V shed 2 bases and J shed 10 bases, with 11 bases lying between them. The CDR3 covers 12 residues. The CDR3 sequence: CASSLRSYGAFF. DNA of the CDR3: TGTGCCAGCAGTTTACGGTCCTACGGAGCTTTCTTT.

The sample holds one count of this clone. The V gene is TRBV19, the J gene TRBJ2-1, with D uncertain. This CDR3 region has 16 residues. The V end was cut by 2 bases, the J end by 0 bases, with 11 bases between. Germline CDR1 LNHDA, CDR2 SQIVND (reference sequence). In DNA, the CDR3 is TGTGCCAGTAGTATAATCGGTCTAAGCTCCTACAATGAGCAGTTCTTC. As protein: CASSIIGLSSYNEQFF.

This chain connects TRBV10-3 to TRBJ2-2; 10 nucleotides align to TRBD1. Trimming cost V 11 bases and J 6 bases; bases outside gene matches: 15. CDR3 length equals 16 residues. Germline CDR1 is ENHRY and CDR2 is SYGVKD. The CDR3 DNA is TGTGCCTCAAACCTGGGACAGGGGTATCAGTCCGGGGAGCTGTTTTTT. This gives the protein CASNLGQGYQSGELFF.

The genes are TRBV28 and TRBJ2-7; D perhaps matches TRBD2 (6 bases). This CDR3 is built from 15 residues. CDR1 and CDR2 (germline): MDHEN, SYDVKM. Trimming stripped 6 bases from V and 0 bases from J, with 15 bases between. The CDR3 DNA is TGTGCCAGCAGCTACAGCGGGTTGAGCTCCTACGAGCAGTACTTC. Residues: CASSYSGLSSYEQYF.

The V and J genes are TRBV29-1 and TRBJ2-1; possible D gene TRBD1, 6 bases. Germline CDR1 is SQVTM and CDR2 is ANQGSEA. V was clipped by 7 bases and J by 0 bases, with 16 bases between them. The CDR3 is made up of 15 amino acids. The chain's CDR3 is CSGRRQALSYNEQFF. CDR3 DNA: TGCAGCGGCCGAAGACAGGCCCTCTCCTACAATGAGCAGTTCTTC.

The chain employs TRBV5-6 and TRBJ2-1; no reliable D call. The CDR3 has 16 amino acids. The V gene lost 0 bases and the J gene lost 3 bases, with 13 bases spanning the gap. Germline V gives CDR1 SGHDT, CDR2 YYEEEE. CDR3 nucleotides: TGTGCCAGCAGCTTGGAAGTCCGCGGTTTCTACAATGAGCAGTTCTTC. Protein: CASSLEVRGFYNEQFF. Full variable domain (missing parts from reference TRBV5-6 and TRBJ2-1): DAGVTQSPTHLIKTRGQQVTLRCSPKSGHDTVSWYQQALGQGPQFIFQYYEEEERQRGNFPDRFSGHQFPNYSSELNVNALLLGDSALYLCASSLEVRGFYNEQFFGPGTRLTVL.

The chain is built from TRBV3-1 (or the pseudogene TRBV3-2) and TRBJ2-3, with D possibly matching TRBD1 (6 bases). Trimming took 4 bases from V and 7 from J, leaving 15 bases between them. This CDR3 is built from 14 residues. The V gene's germline CDR1 is LGHDT and CDR2 YNNKEL (reference sequence). CDR3 in DNA: TGTGCCAGCAGCCTGAGGACAGCCCCAAATACGCAGTATTTT. Protein product: CASSLRTAPNTQYF.

CDR3 sequence: CASSLRTGGGGYTF. The CDR3 nucleotides are TGCGCCAGCAGCTTGAGGACAGGGGGAGGCGGCTACACCTTC. This sequence joins TRBV5-1 and TRBJ1-2; 10 bases match TRBD1. CDR1 is SGHRS and CDR2 is YFSETQ in the germline V gene. V was pared by 1 base and J by 8 bases, with 5 bases of the junction left unmatched. The CDR3 loop spans 14 amino acids.

For this clone: One end of the junction does not line up with germline, which may come from a read error. This chain uses TRBV5-4 with TRBJ1-1; D is uncertain. The CDR3 sequence is 15 residues long. CDR1 is SGHNT, CDR2 YYREEE, per germline (reference sequence). CDR3 DNA sequence: TGTGCCAGCAGCTTGGTGGCGGGTCGGAACGCTGAAGCTTTCTTT. Protein sequence: CASSLVAGRNAEAFF.

The chain carries TRBV28 and TRBJ1-1, with D possibly TRBD1 on 6 matching bases. Trimming left V 0 bases short and J 4 bases short, with 9 bases between. The CDR3 has 14 residues. Germline V gene lookup returns CDR1 MDHEN and CDR2 SYDVKM. CDR3 sequence (DNA): TGTGCCAGCAGTTTATGGGGGGCGGCCACTGAAGCTTTCTTT. Its protein is CASSLWGAATEAFF.

The chain uses TRBV28 and TRBJ1-5; tentative D call: TRBD1 (6 bases). The CDR3 extends over 14 amino acids. Germline-derived CDR1 and CDR2 are MDHEN and SYDVKM. V shed 6 bases and J shed 6 bases, with 15 bases lying between them. CDR3 in DNA: TGTGCCAGCAGCCTGACAGGAAGGTCTCAGCCCCAGCATTTT. It is translated as CASSLTGRSQPQHF.

The chain joins TRBV2 to TRBJ2-1; perhaps TRBD1 as D (6 bases). Per the germline V gene, CDR1 is SNHLY and CDR2 is FYNNEI. The CDR3 spans 15 residues. V was cut by 6 bases and J by 6 bases, with 18 bases left in between. Written as DNA, the CDR3 is TGTGCCAGCAGACCCACAGGGAGCCGGATCAATGAGCAGTTCTTC. Translation: CASRPTGSRINEQFF.

In DNA form, the CDR3 reads TGTGCCAGCTCGTCGCGGGAGGGCGGCGAGCAGTACTTC. It is translated as CASSSREGGEQYF. The chain employs TRBV19 and TRBJ2-7; TRBD2 aligns across 9 bases. The CDR3 sequence is 13 residues long. Looked up from germline, CDR1 is LNHDA and CDR2 is SQIVND (reference sequence). The junction had 9 bases not matched to a gene; V was cut back by 9 bases and J by 6 bases.

This chain links TRBV5-1 with TRBJ2-5, with TRBD2 matching 11 bases. Germline V lookup: CDR1 SGHRS, CDR2 YFSETQ. CDR3 length: 17 residues. V lost 3 bases, J lost 4 bases, and 11 bases stayed unmatched. The CDR3 DNA reads as TGCGCCAGCAGCTCCCTCTCGACTAGCGGGATTGGAGAGACCCAGTACTTC. It is translated as CASSSLSTSGIGETQYF.

The chain uses TRBV10-2 and TRBJ1-4; 8 nucleotides align to TRBD1. V lost 6 bases, J lost 10 bases, and 10 bases stayed unmatched. The CDR3 length is 14 residues. Germline V gene sequence: CDR1 WSHSY, CDR2 SAAADI. Written as DNA, the CDR3 is TGCGCCAGCAGGACGACAGGGGTAGCCGGAAAACTGTTTTTT. It yields the protein CASRTTGVAGKLFF.

This rearrangement joins TRBV5-1 to TRBJ2-7, with D unresolved. CDR3 length: 14 amino acids. From germline, CDR1 is SGHRS and CDR2 YFSETQ. The V end lost 3 bases, the J end lost 0 bases, and 10 bases lay between the germline ends. CDR3 residues: CASSSSISSYEQYF. The CDR3 coding sequence is TGCGCCAGCAGCTCCTCGATTAGCTCCTACGAGCAGTACTTC.

The CDR3 loop is CASSVGGSGNEQFF. The DNA of the CDR3 is TGTGCCAGCAGCGTAGGAGGTAGCGGGAATGAGCAGTTCTTC. This chain uses TRBV9 with TRBJ2-1, with TRBD2 matching over 7 bases. The CDR3 contains 14 residues. With V trimmed by 0 bases and J by 7 bases, 4 bases remained unmatched. Germline V lookup: CDR1 SGDLS, CDR2 YYNGEE.

The gene calls are TRBV11-2 and TRBJ2-7; TRBD1 aligns across 7 bases. CDR3 length equals 19 residues. Per the germline V gene, CDR1 is SGHAT and CDR2 is FQNNGV. Unmatched junction bases numbered 16, after V lost 0 bases and J lost 2 bases. The CDR3 nucleotides read TGTGCCAGCAGCTTAGATTCCCTCTTGCACAGGGGAGACGCCTACGAGCAGTACTTC. This gives the protein CASSLDSLLHRGDAYEQYF.

This chain uses TRBV30 with TRBJ1-4, with D perhaps matching TRBD1 (5 bases). The V end lost 3 bases, the J end lost 8 bases, and 7 bases lay between the germline ends. The CDR3 loop spans 11 amino acids. Germline V gene lookup returns CDR1 GTSNPN and CDR2 SVGIG (reference sequence). CDR3 in DNA: TGTGCCTGGAGCTGGGGCGAAAAACTGTTTTTT. Translation: CAWSWGEKLFF.

The rearrangement uses TRBV7-9 and TRBJ2-3, with D maybe TRBD2 (5 bases). V dropped 2 bases and J dropped 3 bases, with 9 bases sitting between them. The CDR3 loop spans 14 amino acids. The V gene's germline CDR1 is SEHNR and CDR2 FQNEAQ (reference sequence). The CDR3 region has the DNA TGTGCCAGCAGCTTACTAGCAGGTACAGATACGCAGTATTTT. Encoded protein: CASSLLAGTDTQYF.

The chain combines TRBV27 with TRBJ1-1; 8 nucleotides line up with TRBD1. Germline V CDR1 and CDR2: MNHEY, SMNVEV (reference sequence). The CDR3 has 14 residues. Losses at the gene ends were 5 bases for V and 2 bases for J; bases not matched to a gene: 4. Written as DNA, the CDR3 is TGTGCCAGCAGTAGTGGACAGGGCAACACTGAAGCTTTCTTT. Its translation: CASSSGQGNTEAFF.

This sequence joins TRBV7-3 and TRBJ2-7, with D possibly TRBD1 on 6 matching bases. Germline-derived CDR1 and CDR2 are SGHTA and FQGTGA. CDR3 length: 13 residues. The V gene lost 3 bases and the J gene lost 4 bases, with 10 bases spanning the gap. This chain's CDR3 is CASSFGRGYEQYF. In DNA, the CDR3 is TGTGCCAGCAGCTTCGGCAGGGGATACGAGCAGTACTTC.

This clone was picked up a small number of times. The rearrangement uses TRBV5-5 and TRBJ1-5; D is possibly TRBD1 (5 bases). V was trimmed by 6 bases and J by 5 bases, leaving 12 bases between them. The CDR3 loop spans 13 amino acids. Germline V CDR1 and CDR2: SGHKS, YYEKEE (reference sequence). As DNA, the CDR3 is TGTGCCAGCACCCCCGAAGGGGATCAGCCCCAGCATTTT. Translating gives CASTPEGDQPQHF.

The chain recombines TRBV11-2 with TRBJ2-1; 7 nucleotides match TRBD2. The trim removed 6 bases at V and 4 bases at J, leaving 9 bases unmatched. CDR1 is SGHAT, CDR2 FQNNGV, per germline. The CDR3 consists of 15 residues. This CDR3 is CASRRGLNTYNEQFF. The DNA for the CDR3 is TGTGCCAGCAGGAGGGGACTAAATACTTACAATGAGCAGTTCTTC.

V gene TRBV7-8 combines with J gene TRBJ2-7, with 7 bases matching TRBD1. Germline loops: CDR1 SGHVS, CDR2 FQNEAQ. The CDR3 spans 15 residues. Trimming removed 3 bases from V and 2 bases from J; junction bases left unmatched: 7. The CDR3 region has the DNA TGTGCCAGCAGCTTGCTCAGACAGGGCCCCTACGAGCAGTACTTC. Encoded protein: CASSLLRQGPYEQYF.

The V and J genes are TRBV6-1 and TRBJ2-7; tentatively, D is TRBD1 (6 bases). The germline V and J ends were trimmed by 2 bases and 3 bases, with 11 bases remaining between them. CDR1 is MNHNS, CDR2 SASEGT, per germline. The length of the CDR3 is 14 residues. CDR3 amino acids: CASSESNRVYEQYF. The CDR3 nucleotides are TGTGCCAGCAGTGAATCGAACAGGGTCTACGAGCAGTACTTC.

This clone was counted only a few times. One end of the junction is discordant with germline, which a read error may explain. The chain is built from TRBV7-9 and TRBJ2-7, with 8 bases lining up with TRBD1. CDR3 size: 16 residues. Germline V gene sequence: CDR1 SEHNR, CDR2 FQNEAQ (reference sequence). The CDR3, as DNA: TGTGCCAGCAGCCTAGCCGGGACAGGTACCGGGGACGAGCAGTACTTC. Translating it yields CASSLAGTGTGDEQYF.

This clone occurred once. The chain carries TRBV7-9 and TRBJ2-7, with TRBD2 matching over 7 bases. J lost 2 bases, V lost 4 bases, and 5 bases had no gene match. Germline CDR1 and CDR2: SEHNR and FQNEAQ (reference sequence). This CDR3 has 14 amino acids. CDR3 loop: CASSSGGSPYEQYF. The CDR3 coding sequence is TGTGCCAGCAGCTCGGGCGGGAGCCCCTACGAGCAGTACTTC.

This chain uses TRBV6-2 or TRBV6-3 with TRBJ2-2, with D perhaps TRBD2 (6 bases). CDR1 is MNHEY, CDR2 SVGEGT, per germline. The CDR3 loop spans 18 amino acids. V was cut by 2 bases and J by 0 bases, with 16 bases left in between. CDR3 sequence (DNA): TGTGCCAGCAGTTACGGGAAGCACAGCGGGTCGAACACCGGGGAGCTGTTTTTT. Protein sequence: CASSYGKHSGSNTGELFF.